These T cell receptor beta chains were read from a single sample in a study of CD8 T cells in Susac syndrome. MiXCR, run by TCRdb on the immunoSEQ multiplex PCR reads, gives a single entry per CDR3 protein. The sample carries some 48,000 distinct CDR3 sequences, 90% to 95% recorded once. Sequencing was done on a sample of CD8+ T cells from PBMCs. The receptors were gathered from a human donor in good health. Each CDR3 is given with its conserved first and last residue. The D gene is left open where the match is weak. Some rows have no size entry. The others give once, few or many, or a class for an expanded clone.

D gene,clone size,J gene,V gene,CDR3 DNA,CDR3 protein
-,-,TRBJ1-2,TRBV3-1,TGTGCCAGCAGCCGCGGGGGAGCGGGGGAGGATGGCTACACCTTC,CASSRGGAGEDGYTF
-,-,TRBJ2-3,TRBV6-6,TGTGCCAGCAGTGGACCCAGGGGAGGCACAGATACGCAGTATTTT,CASSGPRGGTDTQYF
-,-,TRBJ2-7,TRBV9,TGTGCCAGCAGCGTTGGCCCTAGCCCGACCTACGAGCAGTACTTC,CASSVGPSPTYEQYF
-,-,TRBJ1-2,TRBV3-1,TGTGCCAGCAGCCAAGATAGCTGGTCGGAGGGCTACACCTTC,CASSQDSWSEGYTF
-,-,TRBJ1-5,TRBV15,TGTGCCACCAGCAGAGTGGGTTCCCACAATCAGCCCCAGCATTTT,CATSRVGSHNQPQHF
-,-,TRBJ1-1,TRBV6-2/TRBV6-3,TGTGCCAGCGTCTTCCACGTGGGGACTGAAGCTTTCTTT,CASVFHVGTEAFF
TRBD2,-,TRBJ2-1,TRBV7-6,TGTGCCAGCAGCTTAGAAGGCGGGAGGTTGTACGATGAGCAGTTCTTC,CASSLEGGRLYDEQFF
TRBD2,-,TRBJ2-5,TRBV10-3,TGTGCCATCAGTGAGTCGGGATCTAGCGGGTACCAAGAGACCCAGTACTTC,CAISESGSSGYQETQYF
-,-,TRBJ2-1,TRBV7-8,TGTGCCAGCAGCCCGAGACCCGGGACAACCGGATACAATGAGCAGTTCTTC,CASSPRPGTTGYNEQFF
-,-,TRBJ2-4,TRBV15,TGTGCCACCAGCAGAGACGAACTATACACAGACCTAGCCAAAAACATTCAGTACTTC,CATSRDELYTDLAKNIQYF
-,-,TRBJ1-1,TRBV5-1,TGCGCCAGCAGCTTGGTCAGGGGCACAATGAACACTGAAGCTTTCTTT,CASSLVRGTMNTEAFF
-,-,TRBJ2-7,TRBV4-1,TGCGCCAGCAGCCCAGGTATGGGGGCCTACGAGCAGTACTTC,CASSPGMGAYEQYF
-,-,TRBJ2-2,TRBV5-4,TGTGCCAGCAGCTTTTGGGAGTTCACCGGGGAGCTGTTTTTT,CASSFWEFTGELFF
-,-,TRBJ1-1,TRBV7-9,TGTGCCAGCAGCTTACGGGCGTATGAAGCTTTCTTT,CASSLRAYEAFF
-,-,TRBJ2-5,TRBV15,TGTGCCACCAGCAGAGGAGAGACTGTGTACCAAGAGACCCAGTACTTC,CATSRGETVYQETQYF
-,-,TRBJ1-5,TRBV7-2,TGTGCCAGCAGCATAGCAGAATATAGCAATCAGCCCCAGCATTTT,CASSIAEYSNQPQHF
-,once,TRBJ1-1,TRBV12-3/TRBV12-4,TGTGCCAGCAGCCTTTTCCGGAACACTGAAGCTTTCTTT,CASSLFRNTEAFF
TRBD2,-,TRBJ2-1,TRBV7-9,TGTGCCAGCAGCGCAATACTAGCGGGAGGGCCCAATGAGCAGTTCTTC,CASSAILAGGPNEQFF
-,once,TRBJ2-3,TRBV12-2,-,CASRFSRKSGSREIRSIF
TRBD2,-,TRBJ2-7,TRBV19,TGTGCCAGTCGGACTAGCGGAGACTACGAGCAGTACTTC,CASRTSGDYEQYF
-,-,TRBJ2-1,TRBV6-6,TGTGCCAGCAGTTACTCTGGGGGCTCCTACAATGAGCAGTTCTTC,CASSYSGGSYNEQFF
-,-,TRBJ2-7,TRBV5-1,TGCGCCAGCAGCTCGGGACAAGTCTACGAGCAGTACTTC,CASSSGQVYEQYF
-,-,TRBJ2-3,TRBV7-6,TGTGCCAGCAGCTTAGCGGTGGAGGACTACACAGATACGCAGTATTTT,CASSLAVEDYTDTQYF
-,-,TRBJ2-2,TRBV6-5,TGTGCCAGCAGTTACTACGTCACCGGGGAGCTGTTTTTT,CASSYYVTGELFF
-,-,TRBJ1-1,TRBV2,TGTGCCAGCAGTGGAGAGAACACTGAAGCTTTCTTT,CASSGENTEAFF
-,-,TRBJ2-1,TRBV19,TGTGCCACGGCGACCGTTTCCTACAATGAGCAGTTCTTC,CATATVSYNEQFF